The 30 T cell receptor beta chains presented below share a single source sample, sequenced in a study of post-analysis software for immune sequencing data. General study findings and limits: Roughly five TRBV segments, including TRBV5-6, TRBV5-1 and TRBV20-1, were more frequent in patients than controls.

TCR beta libraries were prepared from cDNA with unique molecular identifiers. TCRdb fed the PCR reads into MiXCR, producing one record per CDR3 protein. The data contain roughly 540,000 distinct CDR3 sequences, under 40% of them singletons. Their antigens remain unidentified. The sequenced sample consisted of blood. The receptors here all came from a girl aged 2-17 years with multiple sclerosis.

V gene TRBV6-5 combines with J gene TRBJ1-1; a weak D match, TRBD1 (5 bases). Looked up from germline, CDR1 is MNHEY and CDR2 is SVGAGI. The germline V and J ends were trimmed by 5 bases and 5 bases, with 12 bases remaining between them. The CDR3 has 13 amino acids. CDR3 sequence: CASSPRWGTEAFF. In nucleotides, the CDR3 is TGTGCCAGCAGTCCGAGGTGGGGGACTGAAGCTTTCTTT.

The chain carries TRBV28 and TRBJ2-4; 11 bases are a match to TRBD1. Germline CDR1 reads MDHEN; CDR2 reads SYDVKM. The CDR3 has 15 amino acids. After removal of 6 bases from V and 13 bases from J, the junction contained 14 bases not matched to a gene. This chain's CDR3 is CASSGLDRGLGEQYF. CDR3 nucleotide sequence: TGTGCCAGCAGCGGACTGGACAGGGGGCTAGGTGAGCAGTACTTC.

V and J are TRBV20-1 and TRBJ2-5; 12 positions match TRBD1. The J call may be wrong; the DNA end is better matched by TRBJ2-7. CDR1 is DFQATT and CDR2 is SNEGSKA in the germline V gene (reference sequence). The CDR3 covers 15 residues. This CDR3 is CSASTGTGGGYEQYF. The CDR3 bases are TGCAGTGCTAGCACCGGGACAGGGGGCGGCTACGAGCAGTACTTC.

This clonotype was picked up a small number of times. V gene TRBV7-2 combines with J gene TRBJ2-7; no clear D. From germline, CDR1 is SGHTA and CDR2 FQGNSA. V was shortened by 1 base and J by 2 bases, with 9 bases between the two germline ends. This CDR3 has 14 amino acids. The CDR3 loop is CASSLGQLAYEQYF. The CDR3 region has the DNA TGTGCCAGCAGCTTAGGGCAGCTGGCCTACGAGCAGTACTTC.

The V and J genes are TRBV4-2 and TRBJ2-3; TRBD1 is a possible D gene (5 bases). This CDR3 has 16 amino acids. V lost 4 bases and J 2 bases, leaving 16 bases between the germline ends. Per germline, CDR1 LGHNA and CDR2 YNFKEQ. The CDR3 DNA is TGTGCCAGCAGCCGAGACTGGAGACAGCCCACAGATACGCAGTATTTT. It is translated as CASSRDWRQPTDTQYF.

This chain uses TRBV5-1 with TRBJ2-3; TRBD1 might be the D (6 bases). This CDR3 contains 15 residues. The germline V gene has CDR1 SGHRS and CDR2 YFSETQ. Trimming took 4 bases from V and 1 from J, leaving 13 bases between them. The chain's CDR3 is CASSNPAGGTDTQYF. The CDR3 nucleotides are TGCGCCAGCAGCAACCCCGCAGGGGGCACAGATACGCAGTATTTT.

A few counts support this clonotype. The chain recombines TRBV28 with TRBJ2-3; 11 nucleotides align to TRBD2. Losses at the gene ends were 5 bases for V and 5 bases for J; bases not matched to a gene: 6. The length of the CDR3 is 15 residues. Germline CDR1 and CDR2: MDHEN and SYDVKM. DNA for the CDR3: TGTGCCAGCAGTGTCCCTAGCGGGGGGCAAGATACGCAGTATTTT. It encodes CASSVPSGGQDTQYF.

The chain carries TRBV28 and TRBJ1-1, with TRBD1 as a possible D gene (5 bases). The V end lost 3 bases, the J end lost 0 bases, and 11 bases lay between the germline ends. The V gene's germline CDR1 is MDHEN and CDR2 SYDVKM. The CDR3 has 15 residues. CDR3 coding DNA: TGTGCCAGCAGTTTTGATGGGACGGTGAACACTGAAGCTTTCTTT. Protein sequence: CASSFDGTVNTEAFF.

The chain links TRBV9 to TRBJ2-3; D uncertain. The germline CDR1 and CDR2 sequences are SGDLS and YYNGEE. Trimming left V 0 bases short and J 2 bases short, with 16 bases between. The CDR3 contains 17 residues. The CDR3 DNA sequence: TGTGCCAGCAGCGTAGCTACTGGGGTGCGTGTCACAGATACGCAGTATTTT. Translating it yields CASSVATGVRVTDTQYF.

This clonotype appeared a single time. Here the CDR3 reads CSAFPGLAGGPQYF. CDR3 coding DNA: TGCAGTGCTTTTCCGGGACTAGCGGGAGGACCCCAGTACTTC. The chain uses TRBV20-1 and TRBJ2-7; 15 bases line up with TRBD2. V was clipped by 5 bases and J by 10 bases; unmatched bases: 9. The CDR3 sequence is 14 residues long. Germline loops: CDR1 DFQATT, CDR2 SNEGSKA (reference sequence).

This clonotype came up a few times. The chain couples TRBV5-1 to TRBJ2-7; perhaps TRBD1 as D (6 bases). Looked up from germline, CDR1 is SGHRS and CDR2 is YFSETQ. This CDR3 is 13 amino acids long. Trimming stripped 4 bases from V and 2 bases from J, with 10 bases between. The CDR3 DNA sequence: TGCGCCAGCAGCCATGGACAGACCTACGAGCAGTACTTC. Its translation: CASSHGQTYEQYF.

J is TRBJ2-5 and V is TRBV11-2; D ambiguous. This CDR3 region has 12 residues. Trimming removed 1 base from V and 4 bases from J, with 4 bases in between. The germline gives CDR1 SGHAT, CDR2 FQNNGV. CDR3 sequence (DNA): TGTGCCAGCAGCTTAGTCCCAGAGACCCAGTACTTC. Its translation is CASSLVPETQYF.

J is TRBJ2-5 and V is TRBV28, with TRBD2 as a possible D gene (5 bases). Trimming left V 3 bases short and J 5 bases short, with 10 bases between. The CDR3 totals 13 residues. Germline CDR1 is MDHEN and CDR2 is SYDVKM. CDR3 nucleotide sequence: TGTGCCAGCAGTTTGAGGCCTAGCGAGACCCAGTACTTC. This codes for CASSLRPSETQYF. Filled out from reference TRBV28 and TRBJ2-5, the complete variable domain reads DVKVTQSSRYLVKRTGEKVFLECVQDMDHENMFWYRQDPGLGLRLIYFSYDVKMKEKGDIPEGYSVSREKKERFSLILESASTNQTSMYLCASSLRPSETQYFGPGTRLLVL.

The chain has TRBV5-1 and TRBJ1-2; TRBD1 might be the D (6 bases). Trimming took 4 bases from V and 2 from J, leaving 15 bases between them. This CDR3 spans 15 amino acids. Germline V CDR1 and CDR2: SGHRS, YFSETQ. CDR3 residues: CASSTGIRGNYGYTF. The CDR3 region has the DNA TGCGCCAGCAGCACCGGGATCAGGGGAAACTATGGCTACACCTTC.

The chain recombines TRBV5-1 with TRBJ2-3; D remains unclear. Germline CDR1 is SGHRS and CDR2 is YFSETQ. The CDR3 has 15 amino acids. V was cut by 1 base and J by 2 bases, with 11 bases left in between. This chain's CDR3 is CASSLRHHPTDTQYF. CDR3 in DNA: TGCGCCAGCAGCTTGCGTCACCATCCCACAGATACGCAGTATTTT.

V is TRBV12-3 or TRBV12-4 and J is TRBJ2-2, with D uncertain. The CDR3 is 17 residues long. Trimming shortened V by 5 bases and J by 0 bases, and 16 bases separated the two germline ends. Written as DNA, the CDR3 is TGTGCCAGCAGTGCGCCCGCAGGAAAAACGAACACCGGGGAGCTGTTTTTT. This gives the protein CASSAPAGKTNTGELFF.

This rearrangement joins TRBV5-1 to TRBJ2-7; TRBD2 aligns across 9 bases. CDR1 is SGHRS and CDR2 is YFSETQ in the germline V gene. This CDR3 is built from 17 residues. The V gene end was trimmed by 3 bases and the J gene end by 7 bases; junction bases not matched to a gene: 17. The CDR3 is CASSSTPSSGELREQYF. The CDR3 DNA follows: TGCGCCAGCAGCTCAACACCTTCTAGCGGGGAGCTGCGGGAGCAGTACTTC.

This clonotype was seen a few times. The chain couples TRBV10-1 to TRBJ2-5; no clear D. Germline loops: CDR1 WNHNN, CDR2 SYGVQD (reference sequence). The CDR3 length is 13 residues. The V gene lost 0 bases and the J gene lost 6 bases, with 8 bases spanning the gap. This CDR3 is CASSESAGKTQYF. CDR3 in DNA: TGCGCCAGCAGTGAGTCGGCCGGAAAGACCCAGTACTTC.

This clonotype has only a few counts. CDR3 amino acids: CSNLRAGGRYNEQFF. The CDR3 DNA reads TGCAGTAACCTTCGGGCGGGGGGGAGATACAATGAGCAGTTCTTC. The chain joins TRBV20-1 to TRBJ2-1, with TRBD2 matching 9 bases. V dropped 8 bases and J dropped 4; count of bases not matched to a gene: 12. There are 15 residues in the CDR3. Germline assignment: CDR1 DFQATT and CDR2 SNEGSKA (reference sequence).

This clonotype was detected a few times. The V call is TRBV29-1, the J call TRBJ2-1; D remains unclear. Germline lookup yields CDR1 SQVTM and CDR2 ANQGSEA. V lost 7 bases to trimming and J lost 4 bases, with 14 bases between them. The CDR3 length is 13 residues. CDR3 nucleotide sequence: TGCAGCGACCACGAGAGGCCTTACAATGAGCAGTTCTTC. This codes for CSDHERPYNEQFF.

The J gene is TRBJ2-5, the V gene TRBV5-1, with 9 nucleotides matching TRBD2. Germline CDR1 SGHRS, CDR2 YFSETQ. V lost 1 base and J lost 10; bases outside the gene matches: 11. The CDR3 contains 15 residues. The CDR3 DNA reads as TGCGCCAGCAGCTTGAGAGCGGGGGGCCTCGGGGACCAGTACTTC. This encodes CASSLRAGGLGDQYF.

The chain carries TRBV2 and TRBJ2-4; D might be TRBD1 or TRBD2, each matching 5 bases. Judging by the DNA end, TRBJ2-7 fits better; the J call may be wrong. Germline V lookup: CDR1 SNHLY, CDR2 FYNNEI. The CDR3 loop spans 15 amino acids. The CDR3: CASIPGPYGAYEQYF. CDR3 nucleotides: TGTGCCAGCATCCCTGGGCCATACGGGGCTTACGAGCAGTACTTC.

This clonotype has just a few counts. J is TRBJ1-2 and V is TRBV6-6; D gene unclear. This CDR3 is built from 14 residues. Germline V gene sequence: CDR1 MNHNY, CDR2 SVGAGI (reference sequence). Trimming took off 4 bases at V and 4 bases at J, with 13 bases between the two ends. CDR3 protein: CASSSAGRSYGYTF. In DNA form, the CDR3 reads TGTGCCAGCAGTTCCGCGGGTCGCAGCTATGGCTACACCTTC.

In this sample, this clonotype turned up a few times. This sequence joins TRBV12-3 or TRBV12-4 and TRBJ2-1; 7 bases are a match to TRBD1. The CDR3 sequence is 13 residues long. V was pared by 5 bases and J by 6 bases, with 4 bases of the junction left unmatched. CDR3 bases: TGTGCCAGCAGTACCGGGACAGCCAATGAGCAGTTCTTC. Translated, it gives CASSTGTANEQFF.

This clonotype was seen at least ten times. This chain uses TRBV11-2 with TRBJ2-5; 11 bases line up with TRBD1. With V trimmed by 4 bases and J by 5 bases, 6 bases remained unmatched. Germline assignment: CDR1 SGHAT and CDR2 FQNNGV. The CDR3 totals 15 residues. As DNA, the CDR3 is TGTGCCAGCAGCTCAAGGACAGGGGGCTTCGAGACCCAGTACTTC. Amino acid sequence: CASSSRTGGFETQYF.

This clonotype turned up a few times. This sequence joins TRBV3-1 and TRBJ2-5; 7 positions match TRBD1. This CDR3 region has 13 residues. Trimming removed 5 bases from V and 4 bases from J; junction bases left unmatched: 4. CDR1 LGHDT and CDR2 YNNKEL come from the germline V gene (reference sequence). The CDR3 loop reads CASSNRQGETQYF. The CDR3 region has the DNA TGTGCCAGCAGCAACAGACAGGGAGAGACCCAGTACTTC.

This clonotype was picked up a small number of times. The CDR3 loop is CASSEVAPTGELFF. DNA of the CDR3: TGTGCCAGCAGTGAAGTGGCTCCCACCGGGGAGCTGTTTTTT. The V and J genes are TRBV2 and TRBJ2-2; D ambiguous. The CDR3 spans 14 residues. Trimming stripped 1 base from V and 4 bases from J, with 7 bases between. Germline V lookup: CDR1 SNHLY, CDR2 FYNNEI.

The rearrangement uses TRBV4-3 and TRBJ2-1, with TRBD2 as a possible D gene (5 bases). CDR3 size: 17 residues. CDR1 and CDR2 from the germline V gene are LGHNA and YSLEER. V gave up 0 bases and J gave up 0 bases, with 12 bases separating them. In DNA, the CDR3 is TGCGCCAGCAGCCAAGATAGCGTCCTGAGCTCCTACAATGAGCAGTTCTTC. This codes for CASSQDSVLSSYNEQFF.

The rearrangement joins TRBV28 to TRBJ2-2; no definite D call. CDR3 length equals 14 residues. The V end was cut by 3 bases, the J end by 7 bases, with 12 bases between. From germline, CDR1 is MDHEN and CDR2 SYDVKM. The CDR3 DNA reads TGTGCCAGCAGTTTCCCGACATTGGACGGGGAGCTGTTTTTT. It translates to CASSFPTLDGELFF. Using reference TRBV28 and TRBJ2-2 for the parts outside the CDR3, the full variable domain is DVKVTQSSRYLVKRTGEKVFLECVQDMDHENMFWYRQDPGLGLRLIYFSYDVKMKEKGDIPEGYSVSREKKERFSLILESASTNQTSMYLCASSFPTLDGELFFGEGSRLTVL.

Only a few counts were recorded for this clonotype. A read error may produce the germline difference seen at one junction end. The gene calls are TRBV4-1 and TRBJ2-5; D ambiguous. The CDR3 totals 16 residues. Germline CDR1 reads MGHRA; CDR2 reads YSYEKL. The CDR3 DNA sequence: TGCGCCAGCAGCCAAGCCCCCTCTACGGTTCAAGATACCCAGTACTTC. Protein: CASSQAPSTVQDTQYF.